Detailed here is one T cell receptor (beta chain). What it binds is unknown. Sequence at one end of the junction differs from germline and may be a read error. Germline V gene data show CDR1 as SQVTM and CDR2 as ANQGSEA. The CDR3 is 13 amino acids. The authors made TCR beta cDNA from 500 ng total RNA with a constant-region primer. Libraries for TCR beta were built through three nested multiplex PCR rounds, which together made up a slightly modified ARM-PCR procedure. Use of TRBV1-TRBV30 forward primers with a C-beta reverse primer characterized the first two PCR rounds, which lasted around 9 cycles each. Each CDR3 protein is one row after TCRdb ran MiXCR on the multiplex PCR reads. This table holds roughly 100,000 distinct CDR3 sequences, about four fifths found once. The data were obtained in a study of tumor-infiltrating lymphocytes in primary liver carcinoma. Findings and limits, study-wide: Appearing in all five tumor regions was true of only about 7.5-25% of top clones. Less overlap was seen in tumor-adjacent and tumor-blood pairs than in tumor region pairs.

Co-extracted RNA and DNA came from 20-30 mg of unsorted bulk tissue. Patients had chronic HBV infection and were treatment-naive. Every tumor sample had over 75% viable tumor cells. The gene calls are TRBV29-1 and TRBJ2-5; D might be TRBD2 (6 bases). The specimen sequenced was liver tumor tissue from sampling region 3. Subset of the sample: tumor region T3, left-lateral pole. The clonotype originates from a man between 40 and 49 years old with primary liver carcinoma and hepatitis B virus infection. As DNA, the CDR3 is TGCAGCGTTGAAGAGACTAGGAAGGAGACCCAATACTTC. As protein: CSVEETRKETQYF.